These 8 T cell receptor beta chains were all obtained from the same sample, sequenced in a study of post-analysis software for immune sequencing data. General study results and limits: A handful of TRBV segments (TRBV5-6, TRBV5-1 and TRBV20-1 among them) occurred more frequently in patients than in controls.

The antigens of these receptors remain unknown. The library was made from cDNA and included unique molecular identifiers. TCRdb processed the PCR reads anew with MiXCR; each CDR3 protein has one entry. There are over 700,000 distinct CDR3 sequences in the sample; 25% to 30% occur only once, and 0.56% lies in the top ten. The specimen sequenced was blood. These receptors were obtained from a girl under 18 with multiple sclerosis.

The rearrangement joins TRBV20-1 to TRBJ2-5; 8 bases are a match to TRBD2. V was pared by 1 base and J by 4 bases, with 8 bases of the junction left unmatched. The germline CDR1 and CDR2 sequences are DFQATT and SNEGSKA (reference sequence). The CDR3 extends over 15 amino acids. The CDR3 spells CSARGGRGGPETQYF. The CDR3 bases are TGCAGTGCTAGAGGGGGTCGGGGGGGCCCAGAGACCCAGTACTTC.

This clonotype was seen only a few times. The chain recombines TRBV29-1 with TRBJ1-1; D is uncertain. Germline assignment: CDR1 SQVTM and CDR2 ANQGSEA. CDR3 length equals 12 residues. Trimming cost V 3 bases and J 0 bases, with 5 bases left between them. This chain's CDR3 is CSVDGLNTEAFF. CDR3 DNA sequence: TGCAGCGTTGACGGCCTGAACACTGAAGCTTTCTTT.

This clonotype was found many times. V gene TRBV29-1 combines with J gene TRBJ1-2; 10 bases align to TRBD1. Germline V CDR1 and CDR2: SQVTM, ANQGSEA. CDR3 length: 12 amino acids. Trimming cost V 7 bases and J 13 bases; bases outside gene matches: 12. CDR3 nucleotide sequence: TGCAGCGCCCTAGACAGGGGGCAGATACGCACCTTC. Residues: CSALDRGQIRTF.

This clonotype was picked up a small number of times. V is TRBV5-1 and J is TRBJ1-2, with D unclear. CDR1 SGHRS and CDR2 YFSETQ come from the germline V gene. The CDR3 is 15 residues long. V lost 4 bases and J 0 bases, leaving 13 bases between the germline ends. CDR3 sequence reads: CASSVDGDPNYGYTF. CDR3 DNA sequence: TGCGCCAGCAGCGTGGACGGGGATCCTAACTATGGCTACACCTTC.

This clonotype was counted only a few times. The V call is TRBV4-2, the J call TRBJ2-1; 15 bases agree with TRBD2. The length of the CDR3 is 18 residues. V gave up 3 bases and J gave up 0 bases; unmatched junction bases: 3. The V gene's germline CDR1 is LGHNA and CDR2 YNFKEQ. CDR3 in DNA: TGTGCCAGCAGCCACGGGACTAGCGGGGGGCCCTCCTACAATGAGCAGTTCTTC. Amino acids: CASSHGTSGGPSYNEQFF.

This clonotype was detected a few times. The CDR3 sequence: CASSYPPGQGARNEQFF. DNA of the CDR3: TGTGCCAGCAGTTACCCTCCGGGACAGGGGGCGCGAAATGAGCAGTTCTTC. This chain uses TRBV6-2 or TRBV6-3 with TRBJ2-1; TRBD1 matches at 12 bases. The junction had 9 bases not matched to a gene; V was cut back by 2 bases and J by 7 bases. There are 17 residues in the CDR3. In germline, CDR1 is MNHEY, CDR2 SVGEGT.

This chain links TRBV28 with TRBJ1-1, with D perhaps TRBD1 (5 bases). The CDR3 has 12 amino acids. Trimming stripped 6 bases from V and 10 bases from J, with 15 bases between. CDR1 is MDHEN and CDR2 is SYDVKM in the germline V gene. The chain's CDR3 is CASSQQGWRAFF. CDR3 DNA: TGTGCCAGCAGCCAGCAGGGTTGGAGAGCTTTCTTT. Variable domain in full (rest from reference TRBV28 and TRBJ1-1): DVKVTQSSRYLVKRTGEKVFLECVQDMDHENMFWYRQDPGLGLRLIYFSYDVKMKEKGDIPEGYSVSREKKERFSLILESASTNQTSMYLCASSQQGWRAFFGQGTRLTVV.

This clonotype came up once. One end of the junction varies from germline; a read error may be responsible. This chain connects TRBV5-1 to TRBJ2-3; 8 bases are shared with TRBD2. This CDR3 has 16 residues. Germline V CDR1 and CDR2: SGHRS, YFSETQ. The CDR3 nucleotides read TGCGCCGGCAGCCCCAGACTAGCGCCTTCCACAGATACGCAGTATTTT. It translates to CAGSPRLAPSTDTQYF.